What follows is one T cell receptor beta chain and its context. The antigen is not known. The data originate from a study of sequential checkpoint blockade in melanoma. Overall study: Arm A got nivolumab then ipilimumab; arm B the reverse, 1:1. TCRβ was sequenced from DNA of about 96 pretreatment tumors. After both sequences, patients received maintenance nivolumab. Study-level points and caveats: Clinical benefit was about 30 times likelier when tumor T-cell fraction and clonality increased.

The repertoire was sequenced with immunoSEQ multiplex PCR; TCRdb's copy has only in-frame clones and lacks some. The sample carries about 1,900 clones, around 23% recorded once. The treatment denotes: randomized to nivolumab then ipilimumab (arm A) or the reverse (arm B). Sequencing used tumor tissue (inferred from file names), obtained from a patient given nivolumab and ipilimumab in sequence. The receptor's source is a human donor with melanoma.

CDR3 amino acids: CASSNDRAKGYTF. The DNA for the CDR3 is TGTGCCAGTAGCAACGACAGGGCCAAGGGCTACACCTTC. The V and J genes are TRBV19 and TRBJ1-2, with TRBD1 identical over 7 bases. CDR1 is LNHDA and CDR2 is SQIVND in the germline V gene (reference sequence). Trimming removed 6 bases from V and 8 bases from J; junction bases left unmatched: 9. The CDR3 is 13 residues long.